These 29 T cell receptor beta chains came from one sample sequenced in a study of shared clonotypes between healthy human individuals. The table came from immunoSEQ multiplex PCR; TCRdb's copy has only in-frame clones and leaves some out. The table has about 600,000 clones, roughly 97% seen once. Sequencing was done on a sample of naive CD4+ T cells sorted from blood. Subset defined: CD45RA+ positively selected. The source of these receptors is a woman aged 25 to 39 in good health.

The CDR3 sequence is CASSERGDRLGNEQFF. In nucleotides, the CDR3 is TGCGCCAGCAGTGAGCGAGGGGACAGGTTAGGGAATGAGCAGTTCTTC. This rearrangement joins TRBV10-1 to TRBJ2-1, with TRBD1 matching over 8 bases. CDR3 length: 16 amino acids. Germline values: CDR1 WNHNN, CDR2 SYGVQD (reference sequence). With V trimmed by 2 bases and J by 7 bases, 10 bases remained unmatched.

The rearrangement links TRBV7-2 to TRBJ2-1, with 11 bases that match TRBD2. The ends lost 5 bases at V and 4 bases at J; junction bases unmatched: 7. The V gene's germline CDR1 is SGHTA and CDR2 FQGNSA. The CDR3 has 16 residues. The CDR3 sequence is CASSLYGTSGYNEQFF. The CDR3 DNA sequence: TGTGCCAGCAGCCTCTATGGGACTAGCGGTTACAATGAGCAGTTCTTC.

This clone was found once. V usage is TRBV10-3 and J usage is TRBJ2-2; the match to TRBD1 covers 10 bases. Trimming cost V 6 bases and J 5 bases; bases outside gene matches: 6. Germline CDR1 reads ENHRY; CDR2 reads SYGVKD. The CDR3 contains 15 residues. For the CDR3, the DNA is TGTGCCATCAGACCGGGACAGGGGTTTACCGGGGAGCTGTTTTTT. Translated: CAIRPGQGFTGELFF.

The J gene is TRBJ2-3, the V gene TRBV5-4; D is undetermined. Trimming removed 0 bases from V and 0 bases from J, with 2 bases in between. The CDR3 covers 13 residues. Germline CDR1 is SGHNT and CDR2 is YYREEE (reference sequence). The CDR3 sequence is CASSLVSTDTQYF. Written as DNA, the CDR3 is TGTGCCAGCAGCTTGGTCAGCACAGATACGCAGTATTTT.

The gene calls are TRBV6-1 and TRBJ2-7; D might be TRBD1 or TRBD2, each matching 5 bases. The CDR3 has 13 amino acids. Trimming took off 4 bases at V and 4 bases at J, with 11 bases between the two ends. Germline V gene data show CDR1 as MNHNS and CDR2 as SASEGT. The chain's CDR3 is CASSVGRPYEQYF. DNA of the CDR3: TGTGCCAGCAGTGTGGGACGGCCTTACGAGCAGTACTTC.

V and J are TRBV5-1 and TRBJ2-7; D gene ambiguous. Germline CDR1 reads SGHRS; CDR2 reads YFSETQ. The CDR3 runs to 13 residues. Between the trimmed V and J ends, which lost 1 base and 2 bases, there was a span of 7 bases. CDR3 region: CASSLYSAYEQYF. CDR3 nucleotide sequence: TGCGCCAGCAGCTTGTATTCCGCCTACGAGCAGTACTTC.

The J gene is TRBJ2-3, the V gene TRBV28; the D gene is possibly TRBD2 (6 bases). Germline CDR1 is MDHEN and CDR2 is SYDVKM. CDR3 size: 16 residues. V shed 5 bases and J shed 6 bases, with 21 bases lying between them. CDR3 amino acids: CASSPQGRGSKDTQYF. Written as DNA, the CDR3 is TGTGCCAGCAGTCCCCAAGGGCGGGGAAGTAAGGATACGCAGTATTTT. The whole variable domain, filled in from reference TRBV28 and TRBJ2-3, reads DVKVTQSSRYLVKRTGEKVFLECVQDMDHENMFWYRQDPGLGLRLIYFSYDVKMKEKGDIPEGYSVSREKKERFSLILESASTNQTSMYLCASSPQGRGSKDTQYFGPGTRLTVL.

V gene TRBV4-1 combines with J gene TRBJ1-1; unclear D gene. With 3 bases removed from V and 1 base from J, the gap between germline ends came to 6 bases. Germline V gene lookup returns CDR1 MGHRA and CDR2 YSYEKL. The CDR3 runs to 13 residues. The CDR3 protein is CASSHYTNTEAFF. The CDR3 DNA is TGCGCCAGCAGCCACTATACGAACACTGAAGCTTTCTTT.

V is TRBV27 and J is TRBJ1-1; 10 bases match TRBD1. With 3 bases clipped from V and 4 bases from J, the junction kept 17 bases outside the gene matches. Germline V gene sequence: CDR1 MNHEY, CDR2 SMNVEV (reference sequence). The CDR3 has 19 residues. The CDR3 DNA follows: TGTGCCAGCAGTTTCCAGACAGGGGGCGTGGAGGGGAGGGGCACTGAAGCTTTCTTT. Translating it yields CASSFQTGGVEGRGTEAFF.

The chain uses TRBV5-1 and TRBJ2-7; 10 nucleotides align to TRBD1. Per germline, CDR1 SGHRS and CDR2 YFSETQ. This CDR3 comprises 16 residues. V was pared by 0 bases and J by 2 bases, with 5 bases of the junction left unmatched. DNA of the CDR3: TGCGCCAGCAGCTTGGCCGGGACAGGGGACGCCTACGAGCAGTACTTC. It specifies CASSLAGTGDAYEQYF.

The chain uses TRBV28 and TRBJ1-2, with 9 bases identical to TRBD1. The V gene's germline CDR1 is MDHEN and CDR2 SYDVKM. Trimming removed 1 base from V and 7 bases from J; junction bases left unmatched: 4. This CDR3 has 14 amino acids. The DNA for the CDR3 is TGTGCCAGCAGTTTATCCCCGGGACAGGGTGGCTACACCTTC. Translated, it gives CASSLSPGQGGYTF.

The rearrangement uses TRBV15 and TRBJ2-7, with 15 bases lining up with TRBD2. Looked up from germline, CDR1 is LNHNV and CDR2 is YYDKDF (reference sequence). This CDR3 has 16 residues. Trimming took 3 bases from V and 5 from J; bases not matched to a gene: 5. This CDR3 is CATSRGLAGGWDEQYF. The CDR3 DNA is TGTGCCACCAGCAGGGGACTAGCGGGGGGTTGGGACGAGCAGTACTTC.

The CDR3 loop reads CASSGAAIPGELFF. DNA of the CDR3: TGTGCCAGCTCCGGGGCCGCTATACCCGGGGAGCTGTTTTTT. This chain links TRBV6-5 with TRBJ2-2; tentatively, D is TRBD1 or TRBD2 (5 bases each). The length of the CDR3 is 14 residues. Germline V gene lookup returns CDR1 MNHEY and CDR2 SVGAGI. Between the trimmed V and J ends, which lost 8 bases and 6 bases, there was a span of 16 bases.

J is TRBJ1-5 and V is TRBV28; D is ambiguous. The CDR3 covers 12 residues. Per germline, CDR1 MDHEN and CDR2 SYDVKM. V lost 3 bases and J 6 bases, leaving 6 bases between the germline ends. CDR3: CASSFAGQPQHF. For the CDR3, the DNA is TGTGCCAGCAGTTTCGCGGGTCAGCCCCAGCATTTT.

The chain's CDR3 is CASSPGTVRYGYTF. The CDR3 region has the DNA TGTGCCAGCAGCCCCGGGACAGTTCGCTATGGCTACACCTTC. This chain links TRBV6-6 with TRBJ1-2; TRBD1 agrees at 7 bases. Germline CDR1 and CDR2: MNHNY and SVGAGI (reference sequence). The CDR3 consists of 14 residues. V dropped 6 bases and J dropped 4; count of bases not matched to a gene: 8.

The chain joins TRBV6-1 to TRBJ1-2; no firm D call. Germline CDR1 MNHNS, CDR2 SASEGT. The length of the CDR3 is 15 residues. V was trimmed by 2 bases and J by 3 bases, leaving 13 bases between them. CDR3 region: CASSELTPIYYGYTF. DNA for the CDR3: TGTGCCAGCAGTGAACTAACCCCAATATACTATGGCTACACCTTC.

The CDR3 here is CSVEDTSYEQYF. CDR3 nucleotide sequence: TGCAGCGTTGAAGACACCTCCTACGAGCAGTACTTC. V and J are TRBV29-1 and TRBJ2-5; D unresolved. The J call may be in error: the DNA end matches TRBJ2-7 better. This CDR3 is built from 12 residues. Germline lookup yields CDR1 SQVTM and CDR2 ANQGSEA.

The V gene is TRBV5-1, the J gene TRBJ2-6; TRBD1 or TRBD2 may be the D gene (5 bases each). The CDR3 consists of 19 residues. Germline V lookup: CDR1 SGHRS, CDR2 YFSETQ. Trimming cost V 0 bases and J 0 bases, with 16 bases left between them. CDR3 coding DNA: TGCGCCAGCAGCTTGGCCTGGGGACGGACACGCTCTGGGGCCAACGTCCTGACTTTC. This encodes CASSLAWGRTRSGANVLTF.

The V call is TRBV28, the J call TRBJ2-3, with D unclear. Germline assignment: CDR1 MDHEN and CDR2 SYDVKM. Trimming removed 5 bases at V and 4 bases at J, with 13 bases between. The length of the CDR3 is 14 residues. The CDR3 spells CASSETQVADTQYF. CDR3 sequence (DNA): TGTGCCAGCAGTGAAACTCAGGTAGCAGATACGCAGTATTTT.

The genes are TRBV6-6 and TRBJ1-2; D is possibly TRBD1 (6 bases). The germline V gene encodes CDR1 MNHNY and CDR2 SVGAGI (reference sequence). This CDR3 region has 14 residues. Trimming pared 4 bases from V and 6 bases from J, leaving 15 bases between. CDR3 bases: TGTGCCAGCAGTTTCAGGGGAGGGGACCATGGCTACACCTTC. Its protein is CASSFRGGDHGYTF.

V usage is TRBV27 and J usage is TRBJ1-1, with D perhaps TRBD1 (5 bases). CDR1 and CDR2 from the germline V gene are MNHEY and SMNVEV (reference sequence). The CDR3 consists of 14 residues. Trimming stripped 6 bases from V and 4 bases from J, with 15 bases between. CDR3 nucleotides: TGTGCCAGCAGACCTCGGGGGGTTTCCACTGAAGCTTTCTTT. Protein product: CASRPRGVSTEAFF.

The V and J genes are TRBV27 and TRBJ2-7; TRBD2 is a possible D gene (6 bases). The CDR3 is 13 amino acids. Trimming shortened V by 1 base and J by 9 bases, and 13 bases separated the two germline ends. CDR1 is MNHEY and CDR2 is SMNVEV in the germline V gene (reference sequence). CDR3 nucleotide sequence: TGTGCCAGCAGTTTATTTGGGTCCGGGGGGCAGTACTTC. Protein: CASSLFGSGGQYF.

V is TRBV7-6 and J is TRBJ2-2, with D unclear. The CDR3 covers 14 residues. The germline gives CDR1 SGHVS, CDR2 FNYEAQ. V was pared by 0 bases and J by 1 base, with 3 bases between. The CDR3: CASSLAGNTGELFF. CDR3 nucleotide sequence: TGTGCCAGCAGCTTAGCCGGGAACACCGGGGAGCTGTTTTTT.

This clone was picked up one time. The chain joins TRBV5-1 to TRBJ2-2, with D perhaps matching TRBD2 (5 bases). This CDR3 is 15 amino acids long. V was clipped by 3 bases and J by 2 bases, with 11 bases between them. Germline CDR1 is SGHRS and CDR2 is YFSETQ. In DNA, the CDR3 is TGCGCCAGCAGCTCTGAGCGGCCCAACACCGGGGAGCTGTTTTTT. This gives the protein CASSSERPNTGELFF. Based on the CDR3 plus reference TRBV5-1 and TRBJ2-2, the full variable domain is KAGVTQTPRYLIKTRGQQVTLSCSPISGHRSVSWYQQTPGQGLQFLFEYFSETQRNKGNFPGRFSGRQFSNSRSEMNVSTLELGDSALYLCASSSERPNTGELFFGEGSRLTVL.

This chain connects TRBV25-1 to TRBJ2-5; D unclear. With the DNA end fitting TRBJ2-7 better, the J assignment may be wrong. This CDR3 region has 13 residues. Per germline, CDR1 MGHDK and CDR2 SYGVNS. CDR3 DNA sequence: TGTGCCAGCAGTGAATATGATCTAGACGAGCAGTACTTC. Its translation: CASSEYDLDEQYF.

This chain links TRBV29-1 with TRBJ2-5, with 8 positions matching TRBD2. J lost 4 bases, V lost 7 bases, and 5 bases had no gene match. The CDR3 covers 12 residues. CDR1 and CDR2 from the germline V gene are SQVTM and ANQGSEA. In nucleotides, the CDR3 is TGCAGCGCAAACGGGGGGGGAGAGACCCAGTACTTC. This codes for CSANGGGETQYF.

The chain employs TRBV9 and TRBJ2-7, with 9 bases identical to TRBD2. With V trimmed by 0 bases and J by 4 bases, 8 bases remained unmatched. This CDR3 spans 16 amino acids. Germline V gene lookup returns CDR1 SGDLS and CDR2 YYNGEE. CDR3 amino acids: CASSVAGSSGVYEQYF. The DNA for the CDR3 is TGTGCCAGCAGCGTAGCAGGTTCTAGCGGGGTTTACGAGCAGTACTTC.

The CDR3 sequence is CASSLGVLATNEKLFF. Here the CDR3 DNA reads TGCGCCAGCAGCTTGGGTGTCCTTGCAACTAATGAAAAACTGTTTTTT. The genes are TRBV5-1 and TRBJ1-4; D remains ambiguous. Germline lookup yields CDR1 SGHRS and CDR2 YFSETQ. The CDR3 has 16 amino acids. Trimming cost V 0 bases and J 0 bases, with 9 bases left between them. Drawing the rest from reference TRBV5-1 and TRBJ1-4, the complete variable domain is KAGVTQTPRYLIKTRGQQVTLSCSPISGHRSVSWYQQTPGQGLQFLFEYFSETQRNKGNFPGRFSGRQFSNSRSEMNVSTLELGDSALYLCASSLGVLATNEKLFFGSGTQLSVL.

The CDR3 loop reads CASSGQGNTEAFF. CDR3 DNA sequence: TGTGCCAGCAGCGGGCAGGGTAACACTGAAGCTTTCTTT. The chain is built from TRBV9 and TRBJ1-1; tentative D call: TRBD1 (5 bases). The CDR3 spans 13 residues. Trimming removed 3 bases at V and 2 bases at J, with 8 bases between. Germline CDR1 is SGDLS and CDR2 is YYNGEE.